A selection of T cell receptor beta chains follows, all from one sample in a study of cytomegalovirus exposure and HLA in healthy donors. Method: immunoSEQ multiplex PCR; TCRdb's copy keeps in-frame clones and lacks some. The sample gives hundreds of thousands of clones, just under 85% of which show up once; more than 0.45% is in the top ten. Sample: PBMCs. These receptors came from a woman aged 40 to 50 in good health and CMV-seronegative. Each CDR3 is given with its conserved first and last residue. The D gene is left open where the match is weak. Clone size is shown for a subset of rows, as once, few, many or a class of expanded clone.

v_call	d_call	clone_size	j_call	cdr3_aa	cdr3_nt
TRBV5-1	NA	once	TRBJ1-2	CASRLDKNYGYTF	TGCGCCAGCAGACTCGACAAGAACTATGGCTACACCTTC
TRBV5-1	TRBD1	NA	TRBJ2-7	CASSSSTGMEEQYF	TGCGCCAGCAGCTCCTCGACAGGGATGGAAGAGCAGTACTTC
TRBV28	NA	NA	TRBJ1-1	CASSPGGEAFF	TGTGCCAGCAGCCCCGGGGGTGAAGCTTTCTTT
TRBV18	NA	few	TRBJ2-1	CASSLGARVNEQFF	TGTGCCAGCTCACTAGGGGCTAGGGTCAATGAGCAGTTCTTC
TRBV10-1	TRBD1	NA	TRBJ2-7	CASSETTGAAYEQYF	TGCGCCAGCAGTGAAACCACAGGGGCGGCCTACGAGCAGTACTTC
TRBV6-1	NA	few	TRBJ1-2	CASILRGGHGYTF	TGTGCCAGCATCCTAAGGGGGGGTCATGGCTACACCTTC
TRBV19	NA	NA	TRBJ2-5	CASSAQGYETQYF	TGTGCCAGTAGTGCACAGGGTTACGAGACCCAGTACTTC
TRBV6-6	NA	NA	TRBJ1-4	CASSYTAATNEKLFF	TGTGCCAGCAGTTACACAGCAGCAACTAATGAAAAACTGTTTTTT
TRBV15	NA	few	TRBJ1-2	CATSVPGRSYGYTF	TGTGCCACCAGCGTTCCCGGGAGAAGCTATGGCTACACCTTC
TRBV4-1	TRBD1	NA	TRBJ2-1	CASSPTTTGTNEQFF	TGCGCCAGCAGCCCCACGACGACAGGGACCAATGAGCAGTTCTTC
TRBV5-1	NA	NA	TRBJ2-1	CASSPGGRANEQFF	TGCGCCAGCAGCCCGGGGGGCCGAGCCAATGAGCAGTTCTTC
TRBV4-3	TRBD2	NA	TRBJ2-3	CASSHYVASGGFTDTQYF	TGCGCCAGCAGCCACTACGTGGCTAGCGGGGGGTTCACAGATACGCAGTATTTT
TRBV7-2	TRBD1	NA	TRBJ1-2	CASSLVLRDRDRGYTF	TGTGCCAGCAGCTTAGTCCTCCGGGACAGGGATCGTGGCTACACCTTC
TRBV5-1	TRBD1	NA	TRBJ2-7	CASSLDGQGRYEQYF	TGCGCCAGCAGCTTGGACGGACAGGGGCGCTACGAGCAGTACTTC
TRBV5-1	NA	few	TRBJ1-4	CASSSGGLGEKLFF	TGCGCCAGCAGCTCGGGGGGGTTGGGTGAAAAACTGTTTTTT
TRBV6-5	NA	once	TRBJ2-5	CASSYSQGDQETQYF	TGTGCCAGCAGTTACTCACAGGGCGACCAAGAGACCCAGTACTTC
TRBV14	NA	NA	TRBJ1-2	CASSQGGQGSGYTF	TGTGCCAGCAGCCAAGGGGGCCAGGGGTCAGGCTACACCTTC
TRBV7-9	TRBD2	NA	TRBJ2-3	CASSLVGLAGGFTDTQYF	TGTGCCAGCAGCTTAGTGGGACTAGCGGGGGGGTTTACAGATACGCAGTATTTT
TRBV7-3	TRBD1	NA	TRBJ2-2	CASSLGAGGATGELFF	TGTGCCAGCAGCTTAGGGGCAGGGGGAGCCACCGGGGAGCTGTTTTTT
TRBV7-9	NA	NA	TRBJ2-5	CASSLAGGRETQYF	TGTGCCAGCAGCTTAGCGGGGGGGCGCGAGACCCAGTACTTC
TRBV5-1	NA	NA	TRBJ1-6	CASSFEGSPLHF	TGCGCCAGCAGCTTTGAGGGATCACCCCTCCACTTT
TRBV2	TRBD1	NA	TRBJ1-3	CATTLNQGAGNTIYF	TGTGCCACCACACTCAACCAGGGGGCTGGAAACACCATATATTTT
TRBV28	NA	NA	TRBJ1-5	CASSFWGAPQHF	TGTGCCAGCAGTTTTTGGGGCGCGCCCCAGCATTTT
TRBV9	NA	NA	TRBJ2-3	CASSVAQGISTDTQYF	TGTGCCAGCAGCGTAGCCCAGGGGATTAGCACAGATACGCAGTATTTT
TRBV11-2	TRBD1	once	TRBJ1-2	CASSLGGTEYGYTF	TGTGCCAGCAGCTTAGGAGGGACAGAGTATGGCTACACCTTC
TRBV6-5	TRBD2	NA	TRBJ2-2	CASSYLAGGRGELFF	TGTGCCAGCAGTTACCTAGCGGGGGGGAGGGGGGAGCTGTTTTTT
TRBV29-1	NA	once	TRBJ2-5	CSVEVQAKETQYF	TGCAGCGTTGAAGTACAGGCTAAAGAGACCCAGTACTTC
TRBV15	NA	NA	TRBJ1-2	CATSRDAHLYGYTF	TGTGCCACCAGCAGAGATGCACACCTCTATGGCTACACCTTC
TRBV10-3	NA	NA	TRBJ2-6	CAISAGQGSKGANVLTF	TGTGCCATCAGTGCTGGGCAGGGTAGTAAAGGGGCCAACGTCCTGACTTTC
TRBV7-6	NA	NA	TRBJ2-7	CASSLAGPYEQYF	TGTGCCAGCAGCTTAGCGGGGCCCTACGAGCAGTACTTC
TRBV29-1	TRBD1	NA	TRBJ1-1	CSVVYRDSHFTEAFF	TGCAGCGTAGTATACCGGGACAGCCATTTCACTGAAGCTTTCTTT
TRBV12-5	TRBD1	NA	TRBJ2-7	CASGSGQGAYEQYF	TGTGCTAGTGGTTCGGGACAGGGTGCCTACGAGCAGTACTTC